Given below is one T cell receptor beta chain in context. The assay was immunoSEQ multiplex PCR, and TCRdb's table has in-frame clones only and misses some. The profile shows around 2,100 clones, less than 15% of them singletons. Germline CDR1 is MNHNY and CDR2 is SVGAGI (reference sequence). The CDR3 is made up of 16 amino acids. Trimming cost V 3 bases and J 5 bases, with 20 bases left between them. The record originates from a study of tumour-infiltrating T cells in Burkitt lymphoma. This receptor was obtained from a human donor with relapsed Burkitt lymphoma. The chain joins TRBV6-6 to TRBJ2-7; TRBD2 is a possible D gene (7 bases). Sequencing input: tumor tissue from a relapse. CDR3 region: CASSYRVGGRGDEQYF. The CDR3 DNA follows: TGTGCCAGCAGTTATAGGGTTGGTGGGAGGGGGGACGAGCAGTACTTC.